Each of the 29 T cell receptor beta chains below was sequenced from the same sample in a study of cytomegalovirus exposure and HLA in healthy donors (dated 2017 in TCRdb). Libraries were prepared through the immunoSEQ multiplex PCR assay. The multiplex PCR relied on a mix of 60 forward primers for TCR Vbeta segments and 13 reverse primers for TCR Jbeta segments. TCRdb provides this immuneACCESS table in a form limited to in-frame rearrangements. Some clones are lacking; in checked studies, under half of them reflect an unresolved V gene, and why the rest are absent is not known. The table held for this sample gives over 100,000 clones. Around 1.6% of the sample is taken by the ten largest. Material for sequencing was PBMCs. The source of these receptors is a middle-aged woman in good health and CMV-seropositive.

As DNA, the CDR3 is TGTGCCTGGAGTGTCGCTAGCGGGACCTACGAGCAGTACTTC. As protein: CAWSVASGTYEQYF. The rearrangement joins TRBV30 to TRBJ2-7, with 9 bases identical to TRBD2. The CDR3 spans 14 residues. V gave up 0 bases and J gave up 2 bases; unmatched junction bases: 2. Germline CDR1 GTSNPN, CDR2 SVGIG (reference sequence).

The chain is built from TRBV6-1 and TRBJ2-7; D uncertain. CDR3 size: 14 residues. Germline V gene lookup returns CDR1 MNHNS and CDR2 SASEGT. The V end lost 0 bases, the J end lost 3 bases, and 9 bases lay between the germline ends. The CDR3 coding sequence is TGTGCCAGCAGTGAAGCGCGACTTAACTACGAGCAGTACTTC. Translation: CASSEARLNYEQYF.

The rearrangement links TRBV6-1 to TRBJ2-1; maybe TRBD2 (7 bases). V lost 6 bases and J lost 8, with 20 bases in between. Germline lookup yields CDR1 MNHNS and CDR2 SASEGT. The CDR3 has 15 residues. The CDR3 coding sequence is TGTGCCAGCAGGGAGGGGGGGGACCTACAATATGAGCAGTTCTTC. Translated: CASREGGDLQYEQFF.

As regards this clone: Other DNA sequences in the sample encode the same CDR3. V gene TRBV11-2 combines with J gene TRBJ1-1; TRBD1 is a possible D gene (5 bases). The CDR3 is 15 residues long. V lost 5 bases and J lost 4, with 17 bases in between. From germline, CDR1 is SGHAT and CDR2 FQNNGV. CDR3 DNA: TGTGCCAGCAGCCTGAAAAGGGGCGTGGGCACTGAAGCTTTCTTT. Its translation is CASSLKRGVGTEAFF.

The rearrangement uses TRBV6-5 and TRBJ2-1; 12 nucleotides line up with TRBD1. Trimming took 6 bases from V and 7 from J; bases not matched to a gene: 7. CDR1 and CDR2 (germline): MNHEY, SVGAGI. CDR3 size: 15 residues. The CDR3 loop is CASSTRDRGRNEQFF. The CDR3 coding sequence is TGTGCCAGCAGCACCCGGGACAGGGGGCGGAATGAGCAGTTCTTC.

The chain uses TRBV27 and TRBJ1-5; D not certain. Germline CDR1 and CDR2: MNHEY and SMNVEV (reference sequence). Trimming took 3 bases from V and 5 from J, leaving 11 bases between them. This CDR3 contains 14 residues. The CDR3: CASSFRGADQPQHF. In DNA, the CDR3 is TGTGCCAGCAGTTTTCGGGGAGCGGATCAGCCCCAGCATTTT.

This chain connects TRBV5-1 to TRBJ1-5; 7 nucleotides match TRBD1. The germline CDR1 and CDR2 sequences are SGHRS and YFSETQ. The CDR3 sequence is 14 residues long. V shed 4 bases and J 3 bases; nucleotides not matched to a gene: 4. CDR3 sequence reads: CASSMGTVNQPQHF. In nucleotides, the CDR3 is TGCGCCAGCAGCATGGGGACAGTCAATCAGCCCCAGCATTTT.

This chain joins TRBV10-1 and TRBJ2-7; D possibly corresponds to TRBD2 (6 bases). Per germline, CDR1 WNHNN and CDR2 SYGVQD (reference sequence). The ends were cut back, 5 bases at V and 7 bases at J, with 9 bases in the middle. This CDR3 spans 11 amino acids. The CDR3 DNA sequence: TGCGCCAGCAGTAAAGGGAGGGAGCAGTACTTC. Encoded protein: CASSKGREQYF.

This sequence joins TRBV11-2 and TRBJ1-2, with 10 bases fitting TRBD1. The CDR3 has 18 residues. V lost 5 bases and J lost 4; bases outside the gene matches: 16. Germline CDR1 and CDR2: SGHAT and FQNNGV. The CDR3 region is CASSPIRDRGPNLYGYTF. The CDR3 bases are TGTGCCAGCAGCCCGATCAGGGACAGGGGTCCCAACCTCTATGGCTACACCTTC.

CDR3 protein: CASSQRGNQPQHF. The DNA for the CDR3 is TGCGCCAGCAGCCAGAGGGGGAATCAGCCCCAGCATTTT. The chain links TRBV4-3 to TRBJ1-5; D possibly corresponds to TRBD1 (6 bases). CDR3 length: 13 amino acids. CDR1 and CDR2 from the germline V gene are LGHNA and YSLEER. V was shortened by 3 bases and J by 4 bases, with 7 bases between the two germline ends.

The CDR3 coding sequence is TGTGCCAGCAGCTCGGGGACTAGCGTTGGAGATACGCAGTATTTT. This gives the protein CASSSGTSVGDTQYF. This rearrangement joins TRBV7-8 to TRBJ2-3; 10 positions match TRBD2. The V gene's germline CDR1 is SGHVS and CDR2 FQNEAQ. CDR3 length: 15 residues. The J segment lost 5 bases and the V segment lost 4 bases, leaving 6 bases of the junction unmatched. Based on the CDR3 plus reference TRBV7-8 and TRBJ2-3, the full variable domain is GAGVSQSPRYKVAKRGQDVALRCDPISGHVSLFWYQQALGQGPEFLTYFQNEAQLDKSGLPSDRFFAERPEGSVSTLKIQRTQQEDSAVYLCASSSGTSVGDTQYFGPGTRLTVL.

The rearrangement uses TRBV18 and TRBJ2-7; the match to TRBD1 covers 9 bases. The CDR3 is made up of 17 amino acids. The germline gives CDR1 KGHSH, CDR2 LQKENI. J lost 1 base, V lost 3 bases, and 10 bases had no gene match. CDR3 protein: CASSPFFAGQGSYEQYF. As DNA, the CDR3 is TGTGCCAGCTCACCCTTTTTCGCGGGACAGGGTTCCTACGAGCAGTACTTC.

This chain connects TRBV6-6 to TRBJ2-7; perhaps TRBD2 as D (5 bases). V was trimmed by 11 bases and J by 3 bases, leaving 5 bases between them. This CDR3 is built from 9 residues. In germline, CDR1 is MNHNY, CDR2 SVGAGI (reference sequence). Written as DNA, the CDR3 is TGTGCCGCGGGCTACGAGCAGTACTTC. Its protein is CAAGYEQYF.

The chain employs TRBV7-2 and TRBJ2-7, with 11 bases fitting TRBD2. Trimming cost V 5 bases and J 4 bases; bases outside gene matches: 7. CDR3 length: 15 amino acids. Per the germline V gene, CDR1 is SGHTA and CDR2 is FQGNSA. Here the CDR3 reads CASSHHLAGGYEQYF. The CDR3 DNA is TGTGCCAGCAGCCACCACCTAGCGGGAGGATACGAGCAGTACTTC.

The rearrangement uses TRBV18 and TRBJ2-7; D may be TRBD1 (5 bases). The V gene's germline CDR1 is KGHSH and CDR2 LQKENI. CDR3 size: 12 residues. V dropped 2 bases and J dropped 7 bases, with 9 bases sitting between them. The CDR3 DNA reads as TGTGCCAGCTCACCAACAGGTGGAGAGCAGTACTTC. Residues: CASSPTGGEQYF.

The chain combines TRBV5-1 with TRBJ2-1; tentative D call: TRBD2 (6 bases). Germline lookup yields CDR1 SGHRS and CDR2 YFSETQ. The CDR3 loop spans 13 amino acids. Trimming took off 4 bases at V and 6 bases at J, with 11 bases between the two ends. The DNA of the CDR3 is TGCGCCAGCAGCCCCCGGAGGGGCAATGAGCAGTTCTTC. The encoded protein is CASSPRRGNEQFF.

This rearrangement joins TRBV19 to TRBJ2-3, with D maybe TRBD1 (6 bases). CDR1 is LNHDA, CDR2 SQIVND, per germline (reference sequence). The CDR3 covers 15 residues. V was clipped by 2 bases and J by 8 bases, with 17 bases between them. The CDR3 DNA reads as TGTGCCAGTAGTATATTTTCGGGACAAACTGGTACGCAGTATTTT. Translating it yields CASSIFSGQTGTQYF.

The chain recombines TRBV7-3 with TRBJ2-5; 8 positions match TRBD2. Germline loops: CDR1 SGHTA, CDR2 FQGTGA. This CDR3 comprises 17 residues. V lost 5 bases and J lost 1; bases outside the gene matches: 12. In nucleotides, the CDR3 is TGTGCCAGCAGCCTTAATGGCGGGAGGAATCCCCAAGAGACCCAGTACTTC. Encoded protein: CASSLNGGRNPQETQYF.

V usage is TRBV7-2 and J usage is TRBJ2-3; D perhaps matches TRBD2 (5 bases). CDR3 length: 14 amino acids. From germline, CDR1 is SGHTA and CDR2 FQGNSA. V dropped 6 bases and J dropped 2 bases, with 12 bases sitting between them. The CDR3 nucleotides are TGTGCCAGCAGAGCCGGGGTGGCCACAGATACGCAGTATTTT. Translated: CASRAGVATDTQYF.

The CDR3 is CAISETGQGHEKLFF. CDR3 DNA: TGTGCCATCAGTGAAACCGGCCAGGGCCACGAAAAACTGTTTTTT. The chain recombines TRBV10-3 with TRBJ1-4; D may be TRBD1 (5 bases). CDR1 and CDR2 from the germline V gene are ENHRY and SYGVKD. This CDR3 spans 15 amino acids. The V and J ends lost 3 bases and 8 bases respectively, with 16 bases between them.

The CDR3 DNA follows: TGTGCCAGCAGTGGGACAGGGCGCTCTGGAAACACCATATATTTT. This translates into CASSGTGRSGNTIYF. The chain links TRBV28 to TRBJ1-3, with TRBD1 matching 9 bases. The CDR3 sequence is 15 residues long. V shed 5 bases, J shed 0 bases, and the junction held 2 bases outside the gene matches. Germline CDR1 MDHEN, CDR2 SYDVKM.

V and J are TRBV29-1 and TRBJ2-3; 7 bases map to TRBD1. V shed 0 bases and J 0 bases; nucleotides not matched to a gene: 6. The CDR3 has 16 amino acids. Germline assignment: CDR1 SQVTM and CDR2 ANQGSEA. CDR3 amino acids: CSVEDLDRASTDTQYF. In nucleotides, the CDR3 is TGCAGCGTTGAAGATTTAGACAGGGCAAGCACAGATACGCAGTATTTT.

V usage is TRBV6-4 and J usage is TRBJ2-7; a possible D gene is TRBD1 (5 bases). The ends were cut back, 5 bases at V and 3 bases at J, with 14 bases in the middle. From germline, CDR1 is MRHNA and CDR2 SNTAGT. The CDR3 length is 14 residues. The CDR3 here is CASSYIRGNYEQYF. The DNA of the CDR3 is TGTGCCAGCAGTTATATAAGGGGTAACTACGAGCAGTACTTC.

The chain employs TRBV7-3 and TRBJ2-3; no definite D call. V lost 1 base and J 5 bases, leaving 7 bases between the germline ends. The germline V gene has CDR1 SGHTA and CDR2 FQGTGA. This CDR3 has 13 amino acids. The CDR3 reads CASSLSRGDTQYF. The CDR3 DNA sequence: TGTGCCAGCAGCTTAAGTCGCGGAGATACGCAGTATTTT.

This chain uses TRBV29-1 with TRBJ2-3; 7 bases match TRBD2. Germline V gives CDR1 SQVTM, CDR2 ANQGSEA. The CDR3 sequence is 15 residues long. V lost 2 bases to trimming and J lost 0 bases; unmatched junction nucleotides: 5. For the CDR3, the DNA is TGCAGCGTTGAACCTGGACTAGGGAGCACAGATACGCAGTATTTT. It translates to CSVEPGLGSTDTQYF.

The chain couples TRBV5-1 to TRBJ2-5; D remains ambiguous. The DNA matches TRBJ2-7 better at its end, which makes the J call doubtful. The germline CDR1 and CDR2 sequences are SGHRS and YFSETQ. The CDR3 is 12 amino acids. This chain's CDR3 is CASSDGNYEQYF. The CDR3 DNA follows: TGCGCCAGCAGCGACGGAAACTACGAGCAGTACTTC.

The V call is TRBV6-5, the J call TRBJ2-2; 7 bases are shared with TRBD1. V shed 5 bases, J shed 6 bases, and the junction held 0 bases outside the gene matches. The germline CDR1 and CDR2 sequences are MNHEY and SVGAGI. This CDR3 has 12 amino acids. The CDR3 DNA follows: TGTGCCAGCAGTACAGGGGCCGGGGAGCTGTTTTTT. It is translated as CASSTGAGELFF.

In nucleotides, the CDR3 is TGCGCCAGCAGCCCCTCCGGGGAGAACACTGAAGCTTTCTTT. This gives the protein CASSPSGENTEAFF. This chain joins TRBV5-1 and TRBJ1-1; D call uncertain. CDR3 length: 14 amino acids. V lost 4 bases and J 1 base, leaving 11 bases between the germline ends. CDR1 is SGHRS and CDR2 is YFSETQ in the germline V gene.

V gene TRBV10-3 combines with J gene TRBJ1-1, with D maybe TRBD1 (5 bases). Trimming took 0 bases from V and 3 from J, leaving 11 bases between them. CDR1 is ENHRY, CDR2 SYGVKD, per germline. CDR3 length: 15 amino acids. The CDR3 region has the DNA TGTGCCATCAGTGAGTCCGGCAGGGCCTACACTGAAGCTTTCTTT. Translation: CAISESGRAYTEAFF.